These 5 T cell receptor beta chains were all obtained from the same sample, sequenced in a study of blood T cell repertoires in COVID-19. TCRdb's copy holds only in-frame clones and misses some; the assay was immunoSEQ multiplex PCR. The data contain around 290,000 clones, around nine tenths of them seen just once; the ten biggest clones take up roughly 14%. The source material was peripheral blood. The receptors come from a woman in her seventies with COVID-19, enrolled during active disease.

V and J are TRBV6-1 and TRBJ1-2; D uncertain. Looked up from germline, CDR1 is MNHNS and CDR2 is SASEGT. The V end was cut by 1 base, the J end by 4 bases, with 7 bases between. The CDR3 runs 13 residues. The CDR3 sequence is CASSEVGVYGYTF. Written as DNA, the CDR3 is TGTGCCAGCAGTGAAGTCGGAGTCTATGGCTACACCTTC.

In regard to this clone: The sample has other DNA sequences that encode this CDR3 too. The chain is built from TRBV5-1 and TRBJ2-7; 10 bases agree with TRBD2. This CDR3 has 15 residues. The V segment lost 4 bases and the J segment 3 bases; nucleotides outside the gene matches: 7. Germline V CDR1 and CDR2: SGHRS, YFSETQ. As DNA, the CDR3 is TGCGCCAGCAGCCCCGGGTTAGCGGGGGGCTACGAGCAGTACTTC. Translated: CASSPGLAGGYEQYF.

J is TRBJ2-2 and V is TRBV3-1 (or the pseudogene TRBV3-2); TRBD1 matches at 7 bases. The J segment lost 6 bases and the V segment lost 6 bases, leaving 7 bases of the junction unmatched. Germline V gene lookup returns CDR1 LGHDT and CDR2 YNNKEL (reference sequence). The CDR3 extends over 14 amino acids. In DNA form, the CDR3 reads TGTGCCAGCAGACGAGGGGGCCCGTCCGGGGAGCTGTTTTTT. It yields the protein CASRRGGPSGELFF.

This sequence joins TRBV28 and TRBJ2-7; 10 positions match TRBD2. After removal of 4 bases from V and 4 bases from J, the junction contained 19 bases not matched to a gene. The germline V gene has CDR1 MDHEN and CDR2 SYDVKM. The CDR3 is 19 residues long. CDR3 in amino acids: CASSSIAGGPAGGIYEQYF. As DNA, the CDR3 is TGTGCCAGCAGTTCTATAGCGGGGGGCCCTGCAGGGGGTATTTACGAGCAGTACTTC.

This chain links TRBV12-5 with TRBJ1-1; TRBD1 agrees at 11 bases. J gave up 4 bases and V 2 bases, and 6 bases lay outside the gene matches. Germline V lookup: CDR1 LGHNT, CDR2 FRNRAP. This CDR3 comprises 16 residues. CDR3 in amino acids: CASGLRAGTGGTEAFF. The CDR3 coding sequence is TGTGCTAGTGGTTTGCGCGCAGGGACAGGGGGCACTGAAGCTTTCTTT.